The 9 T cell receptor beta chains below all came from one sample that was sequenced in a study of blood T cell repertoires in COVID-19. The protocol was immunoSEQ multiplex PCR, while the TCRdb copy is restricted to in-frame clones and leaves out a portion. The sample has roughly 180,000 clones; about 85% are singletons. The sample comprised peripheral blood. These receptor sequences come from a man in his sixties who had recovered from COVID-19.

This chain connects TRBV5-4 to TRBJ1-2, with TRBD1 matching 11 bases. Germline V lookup: CDR1 SGHNT, CDR2 YYREEE (reference sequence). CDR3 length: 15 amino acids. The ends lost 2 bases at V and 4 bases at J; junction bases unmatched: 4. CDR3: CASSLWTGGGYGYTF. Written as DNA, the CDR3 is TGTGCCAGCAGCTTATGGACAGGGGGCGGCTATGGCTACACCTTC.

This chain links TRBV9 with TRBJ1-2, with TRBD1 matching over 9 bases. From germline, CDR1 is SGDLS and CDR2 YYNGEE. The junction had 10 bases not matched to a gene; V was cut back by 0 bases and J by 4 bases. The CDR3 has 17 residues. CDR3 bases: TGTGCCAGCAGCGTAGAGGAAAACAGGGGGCCAAGCTATGGCTACACCTTC. Translating gives CASSVEENRGPSYGYTF. The whole variable domain, filled in from reference TRBV9 and TRBJ1-2, reads DSGVTQTPKHLITATGQRVTLRCSPRSGDLSVYWYQQSLDQGLQFLIQYYNGEERAKGNILERFSAQQFPDLHSELNLSSLELGDSALYFCASSVEENRGPSYGYTFGSGTRLTVV.

The rearrangement uses TRBV2 and TRBJ1-5; D possibly corresponds to TRBD1 (6 bases). The CDR3 totals 14 residues. Germline-derived CDR1 and CDR2 are SNHLY and FYNNEI. The V and J ends lost 7 bases and 4 bases respectively, with 14 bases between them. The CDR3 nucleotides read TGTGCCAGCACCCGGACAGAGGGGAATCAGCCCCAGCATTTT. Translated, it gives CASTRTEGNQPQHF.

The chain carries TRBV6-5 and TRBJ2-5; 10 bases agree with TRBD1. This CDR3 is 14 amino acids long. Germline CDR1 is MNHEY and CDR2 is SVGAGI. The V gene end was trimmed by 10 bases and the J gene end by 5 bases; junction bases not matched to a gene: 10. The CDR3 here is CATLRDRGWETQYF. CDR3 coding DNA: TGTGCCACCCTTCGGGACAGGGGATGGGAGACCCAGTACTTC.

J is TRBJ1-5 and V is TRBV19; a possible D gene is TRBD1 (5 bases). From germline, CDR1 is LNHDA and CDR2 SQIVND (reference sequence). The CDR3 extends over 18 amino acids. Trimming left V 7 bases short and J 1 base short, with 23 bases between. CDR3 in DNA: TGTGCCAGTACCAAGCGAGGAGGGGAGGCGGGGAGCAATCAGCCCCAGCATTTT. Translating gives CASTKRGGEAGSNQPQHF.

This chain joins TRBV29-1 and TRBJ2-7; D is perhaps TRBD2 (5 bases). Germline CDR1 and CDR2: SQVTM and ANQGSEA. V lost 7 bases and J 5 bases, leaving 15 bases between the germline ends. This CDR3 contains 12 residues. The CDR3 sequence is CSGASGGHEQYF. The CDR3 DNA reads TGCAGCGGGGCCAGCGGCGGACACGAGCAGTACTTC.

This clone was recorded only once. V gene TRBV28 combines with J gene TRBJ1-5, with TRBD1 as a possible D gene (5 bases). This CDR3 region has 16 residues. CDR1 is MDHEN and CDR2 is SYDVKM in the germline V gene. The V end lost 7 bases, the J end lost 3 bases, and 19 bases lay between the germline ends. The DNA of the CDR3 is TGTGCCAGCATCACCGCCGGAGGGGTGTTCAATCAGCCCCAGCATTTT. It codes for CASITAGGVFNQPQHF.

The chain combines TRBV7-9 with TRBJ2-7; TRBD2 is a possible D gene (5 bases). The CDR3 has 15 residues. V lost 4 bases to trimming and J lost 3 bases, with 16 bases between them. Germline V gives CDR1 SEHNR, CDR2 FQNEAQ (reference sequence). The CDR3 nucleotides read TGTGCCAGCAGCTCCTATCTGAGGGAAGGCTACGAGCAGTACTTC. Its translation is CASSSYLREGYEQYF.

The chain is built from TRBV5-1 and TRBJ2-3; 14 bases align to TRBD2. Germline V gene data show CDR1 as SGHRS and CDR2 as YFSETQ. V lost 5 bases and J lost 6; bases outside the gene matches: 8. The CDR3 runs to 16 residues. Here the CDR3 DNA reads TGCGCCAGCAGTGAAACCGGGACTAGCGGGGGTGATACGCAGTATTTT. Its protein is CASSETGTSGGDTQYF.